This T cell receptor beta chain was obtained from a study of tumor and adjacent non-tumor tissue in lung cancer. This CDR3 spans 15 amino acids. Germline CDR1 is MNHNS and CDR2 is SASEGT. Three rounds of nested PCR, following a modified ARM-PCR protocol, produced the TCRbeta library. TCRdb re-analysed the multiplex PCR reads in MiXCR, keeping a single row per CDR3 protein. Here the sample spans fewer than 85,000 distinct CDR3 sequences, 80% to 85% being singletons. Overall study results and limits: Normal lung showed higher cumulative top 100 clone frequency than tumor.

The template was RNA from unsorted bulk tissue. As for this clonotype: Its matching antigen is unknown. A read error may produce the germline difference seen at one junction end.

Sequenced: lung tumor tissue. The sequence came from a woman in her fifties or sixties with non-small cell lung cancer. The chain couples TRBV6-1 to TRBJ2-1, with 10 bases identical to TRBD2. CDR3 sequence reads: CTSSDRLAGTVTQLF. The CDR3 DNA reads as TGTACCAGCAGTGATCGACTAGCGGGTACGGTTACGCAGCTCTTC.